This entry features one T cell receptor beta chain sequence. The antigen remains unidentified. The CDR3 length is 14 residues. CDR1 and CDR2 (germline): MNHNS, SASEGT. With 2 bases removed from V and 3 bases from J, the gap between germline ends came to 10 bases. These data originate in a study of identifying expanded T cells in peripheral blood. The study's findings and limits: Variance in clone template counts between roughly two-week samples significantly increased with total template count across all healthy donors. Differentially abundant clones: roughly 1.2 between replicates, 15 to 17 at around 15 days, 19 to 20 at four.

During the collection period, no donor immune events like infections were recorded. Assay: immunoSEQ multiplex PCR; the TCRdb copy retains only in-frame clones and omits some. This sample has approximately 50,000 clones, with 82% found just once. The TCR originated in a person aged 18-70 years in good health. V and J are TRBV6-1 and TRBJ1-2; D is perhaps TRBD1 (5 bases). Sequencing was carried out using blood. CDR3 residues: CASSEWWDHYGYTF. In DNA form, the CDR3 reads TGTGCCAGCAGTGAATGGTGGGACCACTATGGCTACACCTTC.